The T cell receptor (beta chain) described here comes from a study of shared clonotypes between healthy human individuals. The ends lost 10 bases at V and 4 bases at J; junction bases unmatched: 18. The CDR3 has 18 amino acids. The germline V gene encodes CDR1 ENHRY and CDR2 SYGVKD. A note on this clone: Its antigen is unknown.

Whole-study findings and limits: When naive CD4 clonotypes were compared across a handful of donors, around 5% were shared.

CD45RO negativity and positive selection for CCR7 defined naive CD8 cells, a population that excluded terminally differentiated effector memory CD45RA+ cells. Healthy HIV-negative adults with no recent acute infections or vaccinations were recruited as donors. Deep was the level used in running the assay. Genomic DNA (from each subset) was split evenly across several immunoSEQ plates. Sequenced by immunoSEQ multiplex PCR; TCRdb stores in-frame clones only, minus some. Counted here are 2 million to 2.5 million clones, 93% occurring once; the ten biggest clones make up over 1.5%. The receptor was isolated from a man younger than 35 in good health. Some clones in this sample may be carry-over from other donors' samples. The chain combines TRBV10-3 with TRBJ2-3; TRBD1 matches 12 bases. The sequencing sample was made of naive CD8+ T cells from PBMCs. As DNA, the CDR3 is TGTGCCAAGAGGCGTACCGGGACAGGGGGCGCGGGTGCAGATACGCAGTATTTT. Translating gives CAKRRTGTGGAGADTQYF.